The 27 T cell receptor beta chains reported below all come from one sample, sequenced in a study of T-cell reconstitution after alpha-beta-depleted transplantation in children. Molecular barcoding with unique molecular identifiers was used for the TCRbeta library. Via MiXCR, TCRdb re-called the PCR reads, giving one row per CDR3 protein. The sample has about 440,000 distinct CDR3 sequences; around two fifths are singletons. Material: PBMCs, obtained before TCRalphabeta/CD19-depleted stem cell transplant. These receptors were taken from a girl aged 2-9 years with aplastic anemia, due to receive a stem cell transplant.

This clonotype was picked up many times. CDR3 protein: CASSEQGTYNEQFF. Written as DNA, the CDR3 is TGTGCCAGCAGTGAACAGGGAACCTACAATGAGCAGTTCTTC. This sequence joins TRBV12-3 or TRBV12-4 and TRBJ2-1; a possible D gene is TRBD1 (6 bases). V dropped 5 bases and J dropped 2 bases, with 10 bases sitting between them. The length of the CDR3 is 14 residues.

In its sample, this clonotype was seen many times. V and J are TRBV19 and TRBJ2-1; 7 nucleotides agree with TRBD2. CDR1 and CDR2 from the germline V gene are LNHDA and SQIVND (reference sequence). CDR3 size: 14 residues. The ends lost 3 bases at V and 8 bases at J; junction bases unmatched: 7. As DNA, the CDR3 is TGTGCCAGTAGTATGCGACTAGCAGGCGATGAGCAGTTCTTC. Translation: CASSMRLAGDEQFF.

There are many counts of this clonotype. The chain has TRBV7-2 and TRBJ2-1; a possible D gene is TRBD2 (6 bases). Germline CDR1 reads SGHTA; CDR2 reads FQGNSA. The V end was cut by 4 bases, the J end by 10 bases, with 14 bases between. The length of the CDR3 is 13 residues. CDR3 region: CASSSQTDYEQFF. CDR3 coding DNA: TGTGCCAGCAGCTCTCAGACGGACTACGAGCAGTTCTTC. The full variable domain, its missing parts supplied by reference TRBV7-2 and TRBJ2-1, is GAGVSQSPSNKVTEKGKDVELRCDPISGHTALYWYRQSLGQGLEFLIYFQGNSAPDKSGLPSDRFSAERTGGSVSTLTIQRTQQEDSAVYLCASSSQTDYEQFFGPGTRLTVL.

This clonotype has a single count. The chain carries TRBV5-5 and TRBJ2-3; 8 bases match TRBD1. CDR1 and CDR2 (germline): SGHKS, YYEKEE (reference sequence). The V and J ends lost 5 bases and 8 bases, in that order; junction bases with no gene match: 13. This CDR3 is built from 15 residues. CDR3 region: CASSRTGSAEATQYF. In DNA form, the CDR3 reads TGTGCCAGCAGTCGGACAGGGTCCGCGGAAGCTACGCAGTATTTT.

The chain is built from TRBV29-1 and TRBJ2-5; the D is unclear. The germline gives CDR1 SQVTM, CDR2 ANQGSEA. Trimming removed 1 base from V and 5 bases from J, with 17 bases in between. The CDR3 totals 15 residues. DNA of the CDR3: TGCAGCGTTGAAGGTATCGGAATCAATAAGGAGACCCAGTACTTC. It encodes CSVEGIGINKETQYF.

The table lists this clonotype with many counts. The chain employs TRBV29-1 and TRBJ2-3; 10 bases map to TRBD2. Per the germline V gene, CDR1 is SQVTM and CDR2 is ANQGSEA. After removal of 2 bases from V and 4 bases from J, the junction contained 12 bases not matched to a gene. This CDR3 has 17 amino acids. The CDR3 sequence is CSVELAGVSLSSDTQYF. CDR3 DNA sequence: TGCAGCGTTGAACTAGCGGGAGTTTCCCTCTCTTCAGATACGCAGTATTTT.

This clonotype was picked up a small number of times. CDR3 DNA sequence: TGTGCCAGCAAACGGGGAATCTCTCACTACGAGCAGTACTTC. Amino acid sequence: CASKRGISHYEQYF. The rearrangement joins TRBV28 to TRBJ2-7; a possible D gene is TRBD2 (5 bases). V was pared by 7 bases and J by 3 bases, with 16 bases between. This CDR3 comprises 14 residues. Germline CDR1 MDHEN, CDR2 SYDVKM.

The chain employs TRBV2 and TRBJ2-3; D ambiguous. The CDR3 is made up of 16 amino acids. Germline V CDR1 and CDR2: SNHLY, FYNNEI. The germline V and J ends were trimmed by 6 bases and 2 bases, with 18 bases remaining between them. The CDR3 loop is CASSRIGRAITDTQYF. The CDR3, as DNA: TGTGCCAGCAGCCGGATTGGGCGCGCCATCACAGATACGCAGTATTTT.

This clonotype showed up just a few times. The chain joins TRBV5-4 to TRBJ2-2; 15 nucleotides line up with TRBD2. V dropped 4 bases and J dropped 4; count of bases not matched to a gene: 8. This CDR3 spans 18 amino acids. CDR1 is SGHNT and CDR2 is YYREEE in the germline V gene (reference sequence). The CDR3 is CASSPGLAGGPGTGELFF. CDR3 in DNA: TGTGCCAGCAGCCCCGGACTAGCGGGAGGGCCGGGCACCGGGGAGCTGTTTTTT.

The chain has TRBV9 and TRBJ2-1; no definite D call. Per the germline V gene, CDR1 is SGDLS and CDR2 is YYNGEE. Trimming pared 0 bases from V and 3 bases from J, leaving 4 bases between. The CDR3 runs to 13 residues. The CDR3 sequence is CASSVDVYNEQFF. Here the CDR3 DNA reads TGTGCCAGCAGCGTAGACGTCTACAATGAGCAGTTCTTC. The full variable domain, completed using reference TRBV9 and TRBJ2-1, is DSGVTQTPKHLITATGQRVTLRCSPRSGDLSVYWYQQSLDQGLQFLIQYYNGEERAKGNILERFSAQQFPDLHSELNLSSLELGDSALYFCASSVDVYNEQFFGPGTRLTVL.

This clonotype appeared many times. The chain employs TRBV5-1 and TRBJ2-1; 11 nucleotides agree with TRBD2. Germline CDR1 SGHRS, CDR2 YFSETQ. V was clipped by 5 bases and J by 7 bases; unmatched bases: 8. This CDR3 region has 15 residues. The DNA for the CDR3 is TGCGCCAGCAGACCTCTAGCGGGAGGTAGGAATGAGCAGTTCTTC. Amino acid sequence: CASRPLAGGRNEQFF.

For this clonotype: This may stem from a read error, because a much larger clone lies one nucleotide away. The V call is TRBV29-1, the J call TRBJ2-3, with D maybe TRBD1 (5 bases). This CDR3 region has 14 residues. CDR1 SQVTM and CDR2 ANQGSEA come from the germline V gene. V lost 5 bases to trimming and J lost 0 bases, with 12 bases between them. The CDR3 reads CSVTRAFSTDTQYF. The CDR3, as DNA: TGCAGCGTTACCAGGGCCTTTAGCACAGATACGCAGTATTTT.

The gene calls are TRBV20-1 and TRBJ2-3, with D perhaps matching TRBD2 (6 bases). Germline V gene data show CDR1 as DFQATT and CDR2 as SNEGSKA (reference sequence). The CDR3 extends over 13 amino acids. The CDR3 DNA is TGCAGCTCACGGCGGGGAAACACAGATACGCAGTATTTT. It encodes CSSRRGNTDTQYF.

V and J are TRBV10-1 and TRBJ2-7; 11 bases line up with TRBD2. This CDR3 has 14 amino acids. Germline-derived CDR1 and CDR2 are WNHNN and SYGVQD (reference sequence). Trimming took 10 bases from V and 6 from J; bases not matched to a gene: 11. The CDR3 sequence is CAIIKLAGAPEQYF. Written as DNA, the CDR3 is TGCGCCATCATAAAACTAGCGGGGGCTCCCGAGCAGTACTTC.

This clonotype has at least ten counts. The chain combines TRBV25-1 with TRBJ2-7; perhaps TRBD1 as D (5 bases). Germline assignment: CDR1 MGHDK and CDR2 SYGVNS. The germline V and J ends were trimmed by 2 bases and 1 base, with 9 bases remaining between them. The CDR3 has 14 residues. CDR3 DNA: TGTGCCAGCAGTGAAAGGGGTGGATCCTACGAGCAGTACTTC. Its translation is CASSERGGSYEQYF.

This clonotype was seen only once. The chain uses TRBV5-5 and TRBJ2-5; TRBD2 is a possible D gene (5 bases). Trimming took off 0 bases at V and 5 bases at J, with 17 bases between the two ends. This CDR3 contains 16 residues. CDR1 is SGHKS and CDR2 is YYEKEE in the germline V gene (reference sequence). The CDR3 protein is CASSLGERPSWETQYF. CDR3 nucleotides: TGTGCCAGCAGCTTGGGCGAGCGGCCAAGTTGGGAGACCCAGTACTTC. The full variable domain, with the rest looked up from reference TRBV5-5 and TRBJ2-5, is DAGVTQSPTHLIKTRGQQVTLRCSPISGHKSVSWYQQVLGQGPQFIFQYYEKEERGRGNFPDRFSARQFPNYSSELNVNALLLGDSALYLCASSLGERPSWETQYFGPGTRLLVL.

The chain is built from TRBV6-5 and TRBJ2-3; 8 positions match TRBD1. V shed 0 bases, J shed 3 bases, and the junction held 5 bases outside the gene matches. The length of the CDR3 is 16 residues. Germline CDR1 MNHEY, CDR2 SVGAGI. The CDR3 protein is CASSYSSTGGTDTQYF. The CDR3 region has the DNA TGTGCCAGCAGTTACTCGAGTACAGGGGGGACAGATACGCAGTATTTT.

The rearrangement links TRBV12-3 or TRBV12-4 to TRBJ1-2; no definite D call. This CDR3 contains 13 residues. Trimming pared 4 bases from V and 4 bases from J, leaving 10 bases between. For the CDR3, the DNA is TGTGCCAGCAGTTCAACAGTCTCCTATGGCTACACCTTC. Translating gives CASSSTVSYGYTF.

This clonotype was found once. V usage is TRBV7-3 and J usage is TRBJ2-2; D is unresolved. CDR1 is SGHTA, CDR2 FQGTGA, per germline. CDR3 length equals 13 residues. V shed 2 bases and J shed 7 bases, with 8 bases lying between them. CDR3 sequence: CASSLEPYGELFF. CDR3 in DNA: TGTGCCAGCAGCTTAGAGCCCTACGGGGAGCTGTTTTTT.

The gene calls are TRBV7-6 and TRBJ1-1; 9 nucleotides match TRBD1. The CDR3 is 15 amino acids. CDR1 is SGHVS and CDR2 is FNYEAQ in the germline V gene. V was clipped by 4 bases and J by 5 bases; unmatched bases: 8. The CDR3: CASSSSGTGRTEAFF. The CDR3 nucleotides are TGTGCCAGCAGCTCAAGCGGGACAGGGAGGACTGAAGCTTTCTTT.

This clonotype came up many times. V and J are TRBV6-2 or TRBV6-3 and TRBJ2-1, with TRBD2 as a possible D gene (6 bases). The CDR3 is 15 amino acids. Germline V gives CDR1 MNHEY, CDR2 SVGEGT. V was cut by 4 bases and J by 3 bases, with 13 bases left in between. The chain's CDR3 is CASSSHSGGYNEQFF. CDR3 DNA: TGTGCCAGCAGTTCTCATAGCGGAGGCTACAATGAGCAGTTCTTC.

This clonotype was picked up many times. V is TRBV12-3 or TRBV12-4 and J is TRBJ2-7, with D possibly being TRBD1 (6 bases). Trimming pared 6 bases from V and 2 bases from J, leaving 8 bases between. The CDR3 contains 12 residues. Here the CDR3 DNA reads TGTGCCAGCAGGACAGGTCCCTACGAGCAGTACTTC. Encoded protein: CASRTGPYEQYF.

This sequence joins TRBV5-1 and TRBJ2-2; 11 bases map to TRBD1. Trimming cost V 4 bases and J 4 bases; bases outside gene matches: 12. The CDR3 runs 18 residues. Germline CDR1 reads SGHRS; CDR2 reads YFSETQ. The CDR3 region is CASSPVGQGARSTGELFF. The CDR3 DNA follows: TGCGCCAGCAGCCCCGTCGGACAGGGGGCGCGGAGCACCGGGGAGCTGTTTTTT. Full variable domain (remainder filled in from reference TRBV5-1 and TRBJ2-2): KAGVTQTPRYLIKTRGQQVTLSCSPISGHRSVSWYQQTPGQGLQFLFEYFSETQRNKGNFPGRFSGRQFSNSRSEMNVSTLELGDSALYLCASSPVGQGARSTGELFFGEGSRLTVL.

This sequence joins TRBV12-3 or TRBV12-4 and TRBJ1-3; 7 nucleotides agree with TRBD1. The CDR3 length is 15 residues. Losses at the gene ends were 6 bases for V and 2 bases for J; bases not matched to a gene: 7. The DNA for the CDR3 is TGTGCCAGCAGCCTGGGACAGAAACCTGGAAACACCATATATTTT. Translation gives CASSLGQKPGNTIYF.

The chain has TRBV12-3 or TRBV12-4 and TRBJ2-1; 9 positions match TRBD2. The V segment lost 5 bases and the J segment 5 bases; nucleotides outside the gene matches: 7. The CDR3 runs to 15 residues. In nucleotides, the CDR3 is TGTGCCAGCAGTGACGGCGGGAGGGGGCACAATGAGCAGTTCTTC. Its protein is CASSDGGRGHNEQFF.

The gene calls are TRBV20-1 and TRBJ1-5, with D possibly TRBD1 on 6 matching bases. This CDR3 is 15 amino acids long. The V and J ends lost 2 bases and 6 bases respectively, with 17 bases between them. Germline V gives CDR1 DFQATT, CDR2 SNEGSKA (reference sequence). The CDR3 region has the DNA TGCAGTGCTAGATCTCCGGGAGGGGGGAGTCAGCCCCAGCATTTT. It codes for CSARSPGGGSQPQHF.

This clonotype was found many times. The J gene is TRBJ2-7, the V gene TRBV6-5; possibly TRBD1 or TRBD2 for D (6 bases each). The CDR3 length is 18 residues. Germline-derived CDR1 and CDR2 are MNHEY and SVGAGI. V lost 0 bases and J lost 4, with 22 bases in between. The CDR3 DNA sequence: TGTGCCAGCAGTTACTCGAAAAATCAGTGGGGGGCGGGATACGAGCAGTACTTC. Translating gives CASSYSKNQWGAGYEQYF.